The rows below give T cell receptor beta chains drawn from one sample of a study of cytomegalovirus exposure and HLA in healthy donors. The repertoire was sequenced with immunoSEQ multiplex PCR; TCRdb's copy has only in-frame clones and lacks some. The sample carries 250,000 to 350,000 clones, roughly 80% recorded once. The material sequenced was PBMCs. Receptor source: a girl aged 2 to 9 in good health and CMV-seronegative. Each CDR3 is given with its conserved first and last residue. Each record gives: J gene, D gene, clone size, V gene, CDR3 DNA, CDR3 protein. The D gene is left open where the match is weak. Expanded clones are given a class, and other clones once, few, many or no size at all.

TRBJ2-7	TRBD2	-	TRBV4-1	TGCGCCAGCAGCCAAGGAGAGCGGGGGGACCTCTACGAGCAGTACTTC	CASSQGERGDLYEQYF
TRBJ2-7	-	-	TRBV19	TGTGCCAGTAGTATAGACACTTTCGACTCCTACGAGCAGTACTTC	CASSIDTFDSYEQYF
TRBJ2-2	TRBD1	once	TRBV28	TGTGCCAGCAGTTTCCAGGGGGCGTCCGGGGAGCTGTTTTTT	CASSFQGASGELFF
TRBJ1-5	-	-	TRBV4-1	TGCGCCAGCAGCCAAGAAACGGGTTTACTTCAGCCCCAGCATTTT	CASSQETGLLQPQHF
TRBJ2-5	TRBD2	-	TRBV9	TGTGCCAGCAGCGGGGAGGGGGAGACCCAGTACTTC	CASSGEGETQYF
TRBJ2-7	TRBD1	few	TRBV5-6	TGTGCCAGCAGCTTGCGGGACAGGGGATACGAGCAGTACTTC	CASSLRDRGYEQYF
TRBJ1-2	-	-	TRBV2	TGTGCCAGCAGCAATACAGGGACCCGCTATGGCTACACCTTC	CASSNTGTRYGYTF
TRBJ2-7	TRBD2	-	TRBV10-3	TGTGCCATCAGTGAGAAACTAGCGGGATCTGCCTACGAGCAGTACTTC	CAISEKLAGSAYEQYF
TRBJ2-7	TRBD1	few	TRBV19	TGTGCCAGTAGTATGGCAGGGGGTGGGTACGAGCAGTACTTC	CASSMAGGGYEQYF
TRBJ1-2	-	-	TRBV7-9	TGTGCCAGCAGCTTAGCACAGGGTACACCCTATGGCTACACCTTC	CASSLAQGTPYGYTF
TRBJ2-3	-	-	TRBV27	TGTGCCAGCAGTTTAGTACCCCAAGAGACGCAGTATTTT	CASSLVPQETQYF
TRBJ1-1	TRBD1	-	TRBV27	TGTGCCAGCAGTTTTCAGGGGGCGCCAGCACAGAACACTGAAGCTTTCTTT	CASSFQGAPAQNTEAFF
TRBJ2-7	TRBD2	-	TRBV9	TGTGCCAGCAGCGTAGGAAGGGCAGGGAGGGACGAGCAGTACTTC	CASSVGRAGRDEQYF